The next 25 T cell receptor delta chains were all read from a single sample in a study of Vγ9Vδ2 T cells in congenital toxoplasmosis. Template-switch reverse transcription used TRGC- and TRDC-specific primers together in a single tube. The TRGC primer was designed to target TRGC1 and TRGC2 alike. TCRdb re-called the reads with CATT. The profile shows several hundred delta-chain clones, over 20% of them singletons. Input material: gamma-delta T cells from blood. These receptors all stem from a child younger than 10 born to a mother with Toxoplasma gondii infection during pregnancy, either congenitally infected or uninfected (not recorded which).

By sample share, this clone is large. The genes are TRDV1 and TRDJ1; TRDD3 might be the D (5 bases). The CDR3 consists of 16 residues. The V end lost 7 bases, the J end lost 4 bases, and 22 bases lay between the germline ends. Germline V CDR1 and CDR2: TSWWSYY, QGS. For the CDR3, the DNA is TGTGCTCTTGCCCCGGGGACTGGAGAGTGGAGCGATAAACTCATCTTT. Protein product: CALAPGTGEWSDKLIF.

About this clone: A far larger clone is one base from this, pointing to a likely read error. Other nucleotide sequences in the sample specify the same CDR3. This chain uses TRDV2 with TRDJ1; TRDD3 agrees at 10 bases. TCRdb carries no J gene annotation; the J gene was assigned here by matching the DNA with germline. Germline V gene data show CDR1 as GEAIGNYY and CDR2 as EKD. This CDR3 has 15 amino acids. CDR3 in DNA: TGTGCATGTGACACCGGGGGATACGTTCCCGATAAACTCATCTTT. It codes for CACDTGGYVPDKLIF.

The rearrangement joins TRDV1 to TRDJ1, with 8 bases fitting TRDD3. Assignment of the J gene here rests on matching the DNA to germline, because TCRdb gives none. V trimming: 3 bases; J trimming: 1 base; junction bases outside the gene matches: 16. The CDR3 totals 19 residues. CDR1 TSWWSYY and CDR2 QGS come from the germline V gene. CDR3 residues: CALGDPTPYWGFSTDKLIF. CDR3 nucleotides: TGTGCTCTTGGGGATCCAACTCCGTACTGGGGGTTTTCCACCGATAAACTCATCTTT.

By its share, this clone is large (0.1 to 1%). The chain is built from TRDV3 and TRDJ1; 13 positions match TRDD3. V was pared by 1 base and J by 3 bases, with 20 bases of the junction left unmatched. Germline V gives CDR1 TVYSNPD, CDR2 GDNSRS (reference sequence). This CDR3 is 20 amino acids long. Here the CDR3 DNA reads TGTGCCTTTATTTGGCGATTCCTACCCAGACTGGGGGATACGTCCGATAAACTCATCTTT. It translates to CAFIWRFLPRLGDTSDKLIF.

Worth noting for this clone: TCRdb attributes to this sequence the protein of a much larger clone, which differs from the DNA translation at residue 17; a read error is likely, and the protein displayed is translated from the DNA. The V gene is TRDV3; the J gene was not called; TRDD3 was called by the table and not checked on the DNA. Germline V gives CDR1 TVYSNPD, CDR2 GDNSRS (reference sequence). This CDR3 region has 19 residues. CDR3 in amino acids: CASHPYSATWGIRTDKPIF. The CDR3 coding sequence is TGTGCCTCGCATCCCTACTCCGCGACCTGGGGGATACGGACCGATAAACCCATCTTT.

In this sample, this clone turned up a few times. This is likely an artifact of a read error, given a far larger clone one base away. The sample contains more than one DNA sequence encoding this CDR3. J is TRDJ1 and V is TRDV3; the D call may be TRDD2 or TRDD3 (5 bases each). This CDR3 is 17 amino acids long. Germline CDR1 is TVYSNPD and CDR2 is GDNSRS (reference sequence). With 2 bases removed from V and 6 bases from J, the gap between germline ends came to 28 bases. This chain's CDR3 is CAFAPTRYSSPSNKLIF. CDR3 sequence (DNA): TGTGCCTTTGCACCTACGAGATACTCCTCGCCCTCGAATAAACTCATCTTT. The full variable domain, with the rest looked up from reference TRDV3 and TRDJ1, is CDKVTQSSPDQTVASGSEVVLLCTYDTVYSNPDLFWYRIRPDYSFQFVFYGDNSRSEGADFTQGRFSVKHILTQKAFHLVISPVRTEDSATYYCAFAPTRYSSPSNKLIFGKGTRVTVEP.

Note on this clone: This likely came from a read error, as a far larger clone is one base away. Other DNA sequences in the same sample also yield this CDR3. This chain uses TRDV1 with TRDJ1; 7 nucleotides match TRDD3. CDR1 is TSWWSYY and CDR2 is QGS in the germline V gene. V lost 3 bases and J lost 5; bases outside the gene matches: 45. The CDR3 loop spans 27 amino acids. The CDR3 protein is CALGDSFRLVLGWIPYWGPGLADKLIF. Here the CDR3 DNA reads TGTGCTCTTGGGGATTCGTTCCGATTAGTACTGGGTTGGATCCCATACTGGGGCCCAGGCCTCGCAGATAAACTCATCTTT.

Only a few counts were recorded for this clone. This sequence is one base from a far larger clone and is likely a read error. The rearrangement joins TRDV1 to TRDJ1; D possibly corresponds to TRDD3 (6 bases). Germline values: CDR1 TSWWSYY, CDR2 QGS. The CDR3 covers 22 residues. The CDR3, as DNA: TGTGCTCTTGGGAAACTTCTGCCCTACGGTGGTGGGGGTCCCCTGTACACCGATAAACTCATCTTT. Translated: CALGKLLPYGGGGPLYTDKLIF.

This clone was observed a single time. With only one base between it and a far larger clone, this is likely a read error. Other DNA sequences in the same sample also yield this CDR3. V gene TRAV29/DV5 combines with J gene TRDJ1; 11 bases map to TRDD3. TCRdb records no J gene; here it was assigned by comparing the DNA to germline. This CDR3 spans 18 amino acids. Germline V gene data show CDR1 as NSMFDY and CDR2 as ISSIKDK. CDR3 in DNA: TGTGCTGCAGTCGAGAGGGGCCTTCCTCCTGTTGGGGGATACGAACTCATCTTT. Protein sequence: CAAVERGLPPVGGYELIF.

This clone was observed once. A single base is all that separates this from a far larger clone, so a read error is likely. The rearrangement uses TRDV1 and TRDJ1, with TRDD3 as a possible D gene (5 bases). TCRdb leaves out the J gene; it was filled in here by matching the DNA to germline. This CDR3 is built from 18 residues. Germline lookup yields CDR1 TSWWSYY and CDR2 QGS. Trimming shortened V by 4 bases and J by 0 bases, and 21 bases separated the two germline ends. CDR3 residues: CALGVSGRGGPYTDKLIF. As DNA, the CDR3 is TGTGCTCTTGGGGTCTCGGGACGCGGGGGCCCTTACACCGATAAACTCATCTTT.

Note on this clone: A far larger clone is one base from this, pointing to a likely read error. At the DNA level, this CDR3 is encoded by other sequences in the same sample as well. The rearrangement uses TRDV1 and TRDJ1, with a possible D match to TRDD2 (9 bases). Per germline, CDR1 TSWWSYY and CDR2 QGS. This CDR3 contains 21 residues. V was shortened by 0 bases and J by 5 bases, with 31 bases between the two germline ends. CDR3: CALGELPFLPTRTGGCDKLIF. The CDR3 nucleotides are TGTGCTCTTGGGGAACTACCCTTCCTACCGACTCGTACTGGGGGGTGTGATAAACTCATCTTT.

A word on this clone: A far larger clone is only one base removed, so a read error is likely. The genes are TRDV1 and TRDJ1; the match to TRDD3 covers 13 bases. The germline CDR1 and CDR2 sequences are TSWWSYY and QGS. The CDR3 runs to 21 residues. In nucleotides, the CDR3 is TGTGCTCTTGGGGAAAATCGGCCCGACCTTACTGGGGGATACGGTACCGATGAACTCATCTTT. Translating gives CALGENRPDLTGGYGTDELIF.

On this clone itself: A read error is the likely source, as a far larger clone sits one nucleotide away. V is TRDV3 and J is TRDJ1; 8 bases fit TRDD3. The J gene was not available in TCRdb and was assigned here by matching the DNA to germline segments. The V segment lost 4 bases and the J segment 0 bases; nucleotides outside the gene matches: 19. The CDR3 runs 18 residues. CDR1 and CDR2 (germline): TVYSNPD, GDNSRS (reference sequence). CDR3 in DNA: TGTGCCTCCGTCCTCCTTTTCGGGTGGGGGATCCACACCGATAAACTCATCTTT. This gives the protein CASVLLFGWGIHTDKLIF.

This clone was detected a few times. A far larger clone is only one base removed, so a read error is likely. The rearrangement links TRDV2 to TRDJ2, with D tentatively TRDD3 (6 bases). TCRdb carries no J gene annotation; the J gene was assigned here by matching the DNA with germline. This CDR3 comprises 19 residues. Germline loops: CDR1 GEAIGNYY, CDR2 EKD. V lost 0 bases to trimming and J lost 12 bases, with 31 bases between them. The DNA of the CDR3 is TGTGCCTGTGACACCGTGACTCATACTTTAGGGGATGGCACCGATAAACTCTTCTTT. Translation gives CACDTVTHTLGDGTDKLFF.

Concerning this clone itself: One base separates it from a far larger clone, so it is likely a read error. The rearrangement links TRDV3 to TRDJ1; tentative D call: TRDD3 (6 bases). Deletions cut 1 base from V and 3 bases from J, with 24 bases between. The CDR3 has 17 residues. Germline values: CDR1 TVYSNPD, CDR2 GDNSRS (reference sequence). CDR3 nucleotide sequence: TGTGCCTTTAAGGGGGGGTACTGGGTGATACGTTCCGATAAACTCATCTTT. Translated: CAFKGGYWVIRSDKLIF. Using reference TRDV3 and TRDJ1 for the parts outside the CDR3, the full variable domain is CDKVTQSSPDQTVASGSEVVLLCTYDTVYSNPDLFWYRIRPDYSFQFVFYGDNSRSEGADFTQGRFSVKHILTQKAFHLVISPVRTEDSATYYCAFKGGYWVIRSDKLIFGKGTRVTVEP.

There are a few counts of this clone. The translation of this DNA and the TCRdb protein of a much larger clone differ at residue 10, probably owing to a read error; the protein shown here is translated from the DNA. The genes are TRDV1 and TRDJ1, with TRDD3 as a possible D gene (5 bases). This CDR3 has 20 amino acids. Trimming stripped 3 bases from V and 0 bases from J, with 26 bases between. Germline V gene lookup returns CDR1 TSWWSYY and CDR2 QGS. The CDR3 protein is CALGDPKIPARINHTDKLIF. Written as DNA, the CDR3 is TGTGCTCTTGGGGATCCGAAAATTCCAGCCCGGATAAACCACACCGATAAACTCATCTTT.

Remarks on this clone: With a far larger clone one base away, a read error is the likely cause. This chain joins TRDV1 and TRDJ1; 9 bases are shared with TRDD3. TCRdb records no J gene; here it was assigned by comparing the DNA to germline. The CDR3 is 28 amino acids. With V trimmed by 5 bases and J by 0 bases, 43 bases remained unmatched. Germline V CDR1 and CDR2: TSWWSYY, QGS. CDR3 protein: CALGFPTGGPPAFVGDWDELSYTDKLIF. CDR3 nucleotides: TGTGCTCTTGGGTTCCCTACTGGGGGACCCCCCGCCTTCGTAGGGGACTGGGACGAATTATCGTACACCGATAAACTCATCTTT.

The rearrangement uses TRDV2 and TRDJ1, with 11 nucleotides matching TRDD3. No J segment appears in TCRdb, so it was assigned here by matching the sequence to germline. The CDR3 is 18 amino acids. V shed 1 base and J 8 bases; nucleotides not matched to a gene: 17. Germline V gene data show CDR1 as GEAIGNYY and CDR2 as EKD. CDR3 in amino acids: CACDTLGWGIRADEKLIF. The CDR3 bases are TGTGCCTGTGACACGTTGGGATGGGGGATACGCGCGGACGAAAAACTCATCTTT.

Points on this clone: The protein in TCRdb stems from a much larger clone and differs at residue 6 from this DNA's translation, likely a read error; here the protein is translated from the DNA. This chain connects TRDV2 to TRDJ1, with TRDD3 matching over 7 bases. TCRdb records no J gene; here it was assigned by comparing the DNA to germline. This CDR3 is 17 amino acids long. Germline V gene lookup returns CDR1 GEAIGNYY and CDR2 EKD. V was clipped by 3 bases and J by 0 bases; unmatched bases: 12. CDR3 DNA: TGTGCCTGTGACCAACGTCCTGGGGGTCCGGACACCGATAAACTCATCTTT. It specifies CACDQRPGGPDTDKLIF.

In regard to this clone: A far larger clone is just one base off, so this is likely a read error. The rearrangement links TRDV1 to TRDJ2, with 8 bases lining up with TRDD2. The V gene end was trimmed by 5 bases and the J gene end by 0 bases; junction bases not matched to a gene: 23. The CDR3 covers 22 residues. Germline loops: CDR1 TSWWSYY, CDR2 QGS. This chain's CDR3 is CALGTDLPRAGERIALTAQLFF. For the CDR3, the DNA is TGTGCTCTTGGGACAGACCTTCCTAGGGCTGGGGAACGAATAGCTTTGACAGCACAACTCTTCTTT.

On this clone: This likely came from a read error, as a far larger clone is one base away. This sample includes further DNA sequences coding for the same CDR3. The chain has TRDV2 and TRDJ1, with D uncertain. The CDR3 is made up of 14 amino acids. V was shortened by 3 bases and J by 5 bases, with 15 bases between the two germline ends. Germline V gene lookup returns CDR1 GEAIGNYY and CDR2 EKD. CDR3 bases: TGTGCCTGTGACCTTCTCTCGGCGGCAGATAAACTCATCTTT. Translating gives CACDLLSAADKLIF.

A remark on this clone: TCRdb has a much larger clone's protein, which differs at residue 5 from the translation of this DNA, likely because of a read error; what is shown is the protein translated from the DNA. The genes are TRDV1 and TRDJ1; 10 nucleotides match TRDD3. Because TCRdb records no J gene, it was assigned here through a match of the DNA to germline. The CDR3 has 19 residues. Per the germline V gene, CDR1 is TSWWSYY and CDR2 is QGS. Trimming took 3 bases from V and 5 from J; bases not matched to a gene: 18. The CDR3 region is CALGDPRDSGGYVQDKLIF. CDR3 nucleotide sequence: TGTGCTCTTGGGGACCCACGCGACTCGGGGGGATACGTCCAAGATAAACTCATCTTT.

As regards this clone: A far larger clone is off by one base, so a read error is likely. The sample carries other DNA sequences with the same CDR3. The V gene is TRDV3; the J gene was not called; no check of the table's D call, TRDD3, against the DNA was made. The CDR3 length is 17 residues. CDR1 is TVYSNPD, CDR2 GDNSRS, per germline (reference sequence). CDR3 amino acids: CAFKRAYGGSRPDKLIF. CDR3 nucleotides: TGTGCCTTTAAAAGGGCCTATGGGGGCTCACGGCCCGATAAACTCATTTTT.

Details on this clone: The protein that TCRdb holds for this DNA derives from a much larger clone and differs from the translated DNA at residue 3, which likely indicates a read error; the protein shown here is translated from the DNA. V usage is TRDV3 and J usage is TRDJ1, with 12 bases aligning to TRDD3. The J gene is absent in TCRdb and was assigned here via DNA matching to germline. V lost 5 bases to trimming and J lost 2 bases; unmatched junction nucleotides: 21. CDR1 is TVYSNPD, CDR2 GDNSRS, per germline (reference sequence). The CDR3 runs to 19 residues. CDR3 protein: CAAHPYSATWGIRTDKLIF. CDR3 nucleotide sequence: TGTGCCGCGCATCCCTACTCCGCGACCTGGGGGATACGGACCGATAAACTCATCTTT.

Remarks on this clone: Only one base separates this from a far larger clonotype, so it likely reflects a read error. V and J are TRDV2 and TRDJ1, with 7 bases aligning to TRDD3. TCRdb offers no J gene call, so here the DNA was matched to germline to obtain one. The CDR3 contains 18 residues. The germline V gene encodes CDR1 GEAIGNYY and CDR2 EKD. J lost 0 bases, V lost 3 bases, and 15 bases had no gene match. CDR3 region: CACDPLPDGDMYTDKLIF. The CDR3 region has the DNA TGTGCCTGTGACCCTCTTCCCGACGGGGATATGTACACCGATAAACTCATCTTT.